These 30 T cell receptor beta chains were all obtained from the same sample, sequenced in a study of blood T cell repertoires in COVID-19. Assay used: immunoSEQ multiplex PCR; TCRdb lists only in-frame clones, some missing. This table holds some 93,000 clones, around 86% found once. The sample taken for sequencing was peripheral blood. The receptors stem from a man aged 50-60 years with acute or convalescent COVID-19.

CDR3 bases: TGTGCCAGCTCACCACTCCCAGGGGGACAAACCTATGGCTACACCTTC. Amino acids: CASSPLPGGQTYGYTF. The chain uses TRBV18 and TRBJ1-2; TRBD1 matches at 7 bases. Losses at the gene ends were 1 base for V and 4 bases for J; bases not matched to a gene: 9. Germline CDR1 KGHSH, CDR2 LQKENI. This CDR3 region has 16 residues.

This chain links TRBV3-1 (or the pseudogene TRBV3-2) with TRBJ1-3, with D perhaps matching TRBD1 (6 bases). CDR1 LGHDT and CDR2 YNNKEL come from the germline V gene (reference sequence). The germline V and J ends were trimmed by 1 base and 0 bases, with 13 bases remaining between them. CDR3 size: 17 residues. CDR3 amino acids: CASSQGYRVGSGNTIYF. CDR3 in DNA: TGTGCCAGCAGCCAAGGGTACAGGGTGGGCTCTGGAAACACCATATATTTT.

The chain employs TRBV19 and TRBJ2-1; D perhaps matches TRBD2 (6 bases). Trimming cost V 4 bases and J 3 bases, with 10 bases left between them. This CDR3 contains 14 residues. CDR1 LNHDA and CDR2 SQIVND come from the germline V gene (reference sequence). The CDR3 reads CASSRLADYNEQFF. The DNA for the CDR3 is TGTGCCAGTAGTAGATTAGCGGACTACAATGAGCAGTTCTTC.

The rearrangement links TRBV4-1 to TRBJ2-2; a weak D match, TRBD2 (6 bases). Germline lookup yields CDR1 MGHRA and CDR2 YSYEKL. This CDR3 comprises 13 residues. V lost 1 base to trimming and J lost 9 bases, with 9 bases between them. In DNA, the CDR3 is TGCGCCAGCAGCCAAGGGGAGGAGAGGGAGCTGTTTTTT. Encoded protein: CASSQGEERELFF.

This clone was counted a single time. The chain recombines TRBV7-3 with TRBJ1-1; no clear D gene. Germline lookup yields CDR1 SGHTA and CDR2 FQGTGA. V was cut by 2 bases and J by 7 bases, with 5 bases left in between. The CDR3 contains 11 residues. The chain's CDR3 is CASSLFSEAFF. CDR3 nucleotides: TGTGCCAGCAGCTTATTCAGTGAAGCTTTCTTT. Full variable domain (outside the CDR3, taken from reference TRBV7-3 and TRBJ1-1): GAGVSQTPSNKVTEKGKYVELRCDPISGHTALYWYRQSLGQGPEFLIYFQGTGAADDSGLPNDRFFAVRPEGSVSTLKIQRTERGDSAVYLCASSLFSEAFFGQGTRLTVV.

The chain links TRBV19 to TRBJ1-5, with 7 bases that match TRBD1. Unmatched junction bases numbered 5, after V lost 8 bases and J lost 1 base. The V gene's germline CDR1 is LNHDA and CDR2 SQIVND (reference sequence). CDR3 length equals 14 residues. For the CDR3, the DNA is TGTGCCAGTCGAGTGACAGGGAGCAATCAGCCCCAGCATTTT. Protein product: CASRVTGSNQPQHF.

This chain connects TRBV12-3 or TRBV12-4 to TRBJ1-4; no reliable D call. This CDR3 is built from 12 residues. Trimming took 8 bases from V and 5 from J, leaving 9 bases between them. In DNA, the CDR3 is TGTGCCAGCCGAAGACAAAATGAAAAACTGTTTTTT. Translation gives CASRRQNEKLFF.

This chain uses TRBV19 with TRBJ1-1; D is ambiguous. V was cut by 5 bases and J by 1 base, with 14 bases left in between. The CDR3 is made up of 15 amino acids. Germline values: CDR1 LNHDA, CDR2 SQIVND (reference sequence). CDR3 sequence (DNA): TGTGCCAGTAGTCCGCGCCCGGGAGGGAACACTGAAGCTTTCTTT. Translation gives CASSPRPGGNTEAFF. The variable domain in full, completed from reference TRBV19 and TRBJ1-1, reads DGGITQSPKYLFRKEGQNVTLSCEQNLNHDAMYWYRQDPGQGLRLIYYSQIVNDFQKGDIAEGYSVSREKKESFPLTVTSAQKNPTAFYLCASSPRPGGNTEAFFGQGTRLTVV.

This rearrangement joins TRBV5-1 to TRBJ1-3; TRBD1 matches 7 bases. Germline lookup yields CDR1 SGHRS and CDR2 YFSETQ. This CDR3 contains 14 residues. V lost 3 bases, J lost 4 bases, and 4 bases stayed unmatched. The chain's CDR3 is CASSYQGEGNTIYF. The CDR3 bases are TGCGCCAGCAGCTATCAGGGGGAAGGAAACACCATATATTTT.

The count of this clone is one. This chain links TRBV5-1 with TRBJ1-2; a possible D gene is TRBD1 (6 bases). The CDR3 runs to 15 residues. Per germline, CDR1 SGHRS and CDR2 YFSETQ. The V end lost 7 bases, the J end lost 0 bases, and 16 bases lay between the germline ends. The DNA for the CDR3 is TGCGCCAGCCCCAGGGCACAGGGACCTAACTATGGCTACACCTTC. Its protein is CASPRAQGPNYGYTF.

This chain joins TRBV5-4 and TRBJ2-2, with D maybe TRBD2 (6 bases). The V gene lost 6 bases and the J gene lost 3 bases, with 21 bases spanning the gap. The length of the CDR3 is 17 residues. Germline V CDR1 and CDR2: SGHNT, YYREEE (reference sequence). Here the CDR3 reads CASTSLQAGTDTGELFF. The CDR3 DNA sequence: TGTGCCAGCACCTCCCTGCAGGCGGGGACGGACACCGGGGAGCTGTTTTTT.

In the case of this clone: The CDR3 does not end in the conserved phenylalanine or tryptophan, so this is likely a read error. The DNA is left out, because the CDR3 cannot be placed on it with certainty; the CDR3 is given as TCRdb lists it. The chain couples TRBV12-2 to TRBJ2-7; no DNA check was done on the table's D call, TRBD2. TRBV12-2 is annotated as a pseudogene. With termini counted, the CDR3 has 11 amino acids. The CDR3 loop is CASRMTTGYEP.

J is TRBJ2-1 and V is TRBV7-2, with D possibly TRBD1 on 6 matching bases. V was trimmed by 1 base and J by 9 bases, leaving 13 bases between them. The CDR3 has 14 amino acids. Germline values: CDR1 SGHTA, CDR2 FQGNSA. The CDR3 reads CASSLVVRGGEQFF. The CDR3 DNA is TGTGCCAGCAGCTTAGTCGTCAGGGGCGGTGAGCAGTTCTTC.

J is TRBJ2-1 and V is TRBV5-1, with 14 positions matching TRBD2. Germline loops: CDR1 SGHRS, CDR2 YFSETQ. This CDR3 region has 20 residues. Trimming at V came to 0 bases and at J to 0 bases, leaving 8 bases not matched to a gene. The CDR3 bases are TGCGCCAGCAGCTTGGTTACGGGACTAGCGGGGGTCAGCTCCTACAATGAGCAGTTCTTC. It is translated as CASSLVTGLAGVSSYNEQFF.

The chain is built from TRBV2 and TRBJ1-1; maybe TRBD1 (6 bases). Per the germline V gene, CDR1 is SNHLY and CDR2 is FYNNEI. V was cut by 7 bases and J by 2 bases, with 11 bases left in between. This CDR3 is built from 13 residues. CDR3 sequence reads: CASTAGVNTEAFF. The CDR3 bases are TGTGCCAGCACCGCAGGGGTCAACACTGAAGCTTTCTTT.

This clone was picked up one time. CDR3: CATRPAGGSYEQYF. In DNA form, the CDR3 reads TGTGCCACCAGACCAGCGGGAGGTTCCTACGAGCAGTACTTC. This chain joins TRBV15 and TRBJ2-7, with 9 bases that match TRBD2. The CDR3 is made up of 14 amino acids. Germline loops: CDR1 LNHNV, CDR2 YYDKDF (reference sequence). V shed 6 bases and J 1 base; nucleotides not matched to a gene: 4. The full variable domain, completed using reference TRBV15 and TRBJ2-7, is DAMVIQNPRYQVTQFGKPVTLSCSQTLNHNVMYWYQQKSSQAPKLLFHYYDKDFNNEADTPDNFQSRRPNTSFCFLDIRSPGLGDTAMYLCATRPAGGSYEQYFGPGTRLTVT.

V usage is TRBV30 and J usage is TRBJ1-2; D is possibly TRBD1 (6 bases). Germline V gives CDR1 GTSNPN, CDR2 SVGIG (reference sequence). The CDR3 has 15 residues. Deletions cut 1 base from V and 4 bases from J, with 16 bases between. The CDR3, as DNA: TGTGCCTGGAGTGATCCCTCGGGGGGGCTCTATGGCTACACCTTC. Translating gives CAWSDPSGGLYGYTF.

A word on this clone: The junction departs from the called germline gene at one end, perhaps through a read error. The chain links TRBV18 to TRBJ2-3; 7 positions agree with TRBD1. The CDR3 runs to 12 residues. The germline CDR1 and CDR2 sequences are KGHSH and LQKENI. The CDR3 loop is CASSLSDRAGAF. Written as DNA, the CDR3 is TGTGCCAGCTCACTCTCCGACAGGGCCGGAGCATTT. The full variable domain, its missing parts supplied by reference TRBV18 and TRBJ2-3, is NAGVMQNPRHLVRRRGQEARLRCSPMKGHSHVYWYRQLPEEGLKFMVYLQKENIIDESGMPKERFSAEFPKEGPSILRIQQVVRGDSAAYFCASSLSDRAGAFGPGTRLTVL.

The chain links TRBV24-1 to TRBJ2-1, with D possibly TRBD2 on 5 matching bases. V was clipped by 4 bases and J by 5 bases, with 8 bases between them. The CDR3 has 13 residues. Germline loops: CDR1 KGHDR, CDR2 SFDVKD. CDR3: CATSDTGDNEQFF. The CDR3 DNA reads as TGTGCCACCAGTGACACCGGGGACAATGAGCAGTTCTTC.

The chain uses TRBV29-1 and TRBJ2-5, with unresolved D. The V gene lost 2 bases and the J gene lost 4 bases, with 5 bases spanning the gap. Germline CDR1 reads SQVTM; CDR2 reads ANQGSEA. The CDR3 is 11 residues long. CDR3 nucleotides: TGCAGCGTTGAACTAGGAGAGACCCAGTACTTC. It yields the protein CSVELGETQYF.

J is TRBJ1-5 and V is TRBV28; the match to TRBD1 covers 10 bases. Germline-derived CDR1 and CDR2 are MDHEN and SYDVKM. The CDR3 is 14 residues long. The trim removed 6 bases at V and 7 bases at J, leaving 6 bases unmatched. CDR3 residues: CASRRTGGIQPQHF. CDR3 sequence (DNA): TGTGCCAGCAGACGGACAGGGGGGATCCAGCCCCAGCATTTT. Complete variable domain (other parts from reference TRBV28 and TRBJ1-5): DVKVTQSSRYLVKRTGEKVFLECVQDMDHENMFWYRQDPGLGLRLIYFSYDVKMKEKGDIPEGYSVSREKKERFSLILESASTNQTSMYLCASRRTGGIQPQHFGDGTRLSIL.

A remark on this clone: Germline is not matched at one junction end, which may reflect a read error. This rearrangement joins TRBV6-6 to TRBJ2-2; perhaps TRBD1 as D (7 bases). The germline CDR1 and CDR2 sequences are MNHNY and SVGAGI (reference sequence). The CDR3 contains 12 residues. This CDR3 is CVAGGTDGELFF. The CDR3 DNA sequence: TGCGTGGCAGGGGGGACGGACGGGGAGCTGTTTTTT.

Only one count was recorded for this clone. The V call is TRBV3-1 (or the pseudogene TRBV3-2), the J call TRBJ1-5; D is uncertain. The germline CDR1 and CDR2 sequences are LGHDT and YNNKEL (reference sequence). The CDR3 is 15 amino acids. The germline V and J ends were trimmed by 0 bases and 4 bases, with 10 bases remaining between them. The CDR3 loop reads CASSQEWSLNQPQHF. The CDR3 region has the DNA TGTGCCAGCAGCCAAGAGTGGAGTCTAAATCAGCCCCAGCATTTT.

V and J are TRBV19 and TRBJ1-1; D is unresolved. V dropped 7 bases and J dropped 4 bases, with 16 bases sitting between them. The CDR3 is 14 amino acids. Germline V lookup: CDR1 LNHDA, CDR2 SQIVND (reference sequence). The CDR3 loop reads CASITKGGSTEAFF. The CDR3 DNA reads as TGTGCCAGTATAACCAAGGGTGGGAGCACTGAAGCTTTCTTT.

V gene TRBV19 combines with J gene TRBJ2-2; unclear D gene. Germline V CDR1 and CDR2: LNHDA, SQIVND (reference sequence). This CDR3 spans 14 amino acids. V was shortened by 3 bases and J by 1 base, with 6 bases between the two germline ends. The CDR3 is CASSIRRNTGELFF. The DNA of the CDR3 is TGTGCCAGTAGTATTCGGAGGAACACCGGGGAGCTGTTTTTT.

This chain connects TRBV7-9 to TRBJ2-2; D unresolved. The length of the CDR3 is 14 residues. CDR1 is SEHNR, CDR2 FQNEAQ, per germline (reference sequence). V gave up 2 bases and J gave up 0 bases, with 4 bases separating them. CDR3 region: CASSLTANTGELFF. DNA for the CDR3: TGTGCCAGCAGCTTAACAGCGAACACCGGGGAGCTGTTTTTT.

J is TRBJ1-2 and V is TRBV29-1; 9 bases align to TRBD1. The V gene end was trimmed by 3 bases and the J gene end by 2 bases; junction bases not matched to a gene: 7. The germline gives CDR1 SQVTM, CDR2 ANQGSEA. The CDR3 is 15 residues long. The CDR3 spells CSVEVLGQGNYGYTF. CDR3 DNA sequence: TGCAGCGTTGAGGTACTTGGACAGGGGAACTATGGCTACACCTTC.

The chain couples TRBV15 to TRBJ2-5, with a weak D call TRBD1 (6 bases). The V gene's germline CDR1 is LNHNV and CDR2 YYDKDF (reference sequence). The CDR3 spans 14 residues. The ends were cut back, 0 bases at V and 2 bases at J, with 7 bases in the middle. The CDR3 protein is CATSRDQGQETQYF. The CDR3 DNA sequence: TGTGCCACCAGCAGAGATCAGGGGCAAGAGACCCAGTACTTC.

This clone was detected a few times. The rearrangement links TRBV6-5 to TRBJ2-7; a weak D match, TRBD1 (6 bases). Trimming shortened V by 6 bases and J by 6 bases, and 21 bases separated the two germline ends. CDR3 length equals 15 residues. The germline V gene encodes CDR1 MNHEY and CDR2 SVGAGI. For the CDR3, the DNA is TGTGCCAGCAGCAACAGAAGGGGCACAGGGTCCGAGCAGTACTTC. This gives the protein CASSNRRGTGSEQYF.

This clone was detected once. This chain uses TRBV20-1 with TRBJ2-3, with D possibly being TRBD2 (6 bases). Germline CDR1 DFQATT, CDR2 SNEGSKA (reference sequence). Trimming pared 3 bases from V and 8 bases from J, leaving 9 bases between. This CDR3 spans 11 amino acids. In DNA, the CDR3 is TGCAGTGCTAGCCAGGGAGGTACGCAGTATTTT. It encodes CSASQGGTQYF.